These 16 T cell receptor beta chains were all obtained from the same sample, sequenced in a study of cytomegalovirus exposure and HLA in healthy donors. Use of 60 Vbeta and 13 Jbeta primers characterized the PCR. This table comes from immunoSEQ multiplex PCR, and its TCRdb copy is limited to in-frame clones, with some not included. The sample records around 130,000 clones, about four fifths being singletons. The source material was PBMCs. The receptor source for this set is a man aged 25-40 years in good health and CMV-seronegative.

V gene TRBV5-1 combines with J gene TRBJ2-1; 7 nucleotides align to TRBD2. Germline assignment: CDR1 SGHRS and CDR2 YFSETQ. This CDR3 is 15 amino acids long. Losses at the gene ends were 4 bases for V and 3 bases for J; bases not matched to a gene: 7. CDR3 amino acids: CASSPGLAVYNEQFF. The DNA of the CDR3 is TGCGCCAGCAGCCCGGGGCTAGCGGTCTACAATGAGCAGTTCTTC.

The V gene is TRBV6-5, the J gene TRBJ1-2, with D tentatively TRBD1 (6 bases). This CDR3 spans 13 amino acids. V lost 6 bases, J lost 6 bases, and 14 bases lay in between. Germline CDR1 reads MNHEY; CDR2 reads SVGAGI. Here the CDR3 DNA reads TGTGCCAGCAGATGGACAGAGACGCATGGCTACACCTTC. This gives the protein CASRWTETHGYTF.

The chain employs TRBV30 and TRBJ2-7, with D uncertain. V gave up 4 bases and J gave up 2 bases, with 12 bases separating them. The CDR3 has 13 amino acids. Germline values: CDR1 GTSNPN, CDR2 SVGIG (reference sequence). CDR3 region: CAWNGGHPYEQYF. The CDR3 bases are TGTGCCTGGAACGGTGGGCACCCCTACGAGCAGTACTTC. The variable domain in full, completed from reference TRBV30 and TRBJ2-7, reads SQTIHQWPATLVQPVGSPLSLECTVEGTSNPNLYWYRQAAGRGLQLLFYSVGIGQISSEVPQNLSASRPQDRQFILSSKKLLLSDSGFYLCAWNGGHPYEQYFGPGTRLTVT.

In this sample, this clone turned up a few times. The rearrangement links TRBV29-1 to TRBJ1-1, with 9 bases matching TRBD1. The V segment lost 6 bases and the J segment 7 bases; nucleotides outside the gene matches: 9. Looked up from germline, CDR1 is SQVTM and CDR2 is ANQGSEA. The CDR3 spans 13 residues. CDR3 coding DNA: TGCAGCGTCTCCACAGGGGGCGCCGGTGAAGCTTTCTTT. Residues: CSVSTGGAGEAFF.

The genes are TRBV4-3 and TRBJ1-5, with D perhaps matching TRBD1 (6 bases). With 0 bases removed from V and 6 bases from J, the gap between germline ends came to 9 bases. CDR3 length: 14 amino acids. Germline CDR1 reads LGHNA; CDR2 reads YSLEER. The chain's CDR3 is CASSQDEGVQPQHF. Written as DNA, the CDR3 is TGCGCCAGCAGCCAAGACGAGGGGGTTCAGCCCCAGCATTTT.

The chain recombines TRBV7-3 with TRBJ2-1; the match to TRBD2 covers 9 bases. V gave up 2 bases and J gave up 8 bases; unmatched junction bases: 4. The CDR3 loop spans 14 amino acids. Germline CDR1 SGHTA, CDR2 FQGTGA. The CDR3 protein is CASSLVSGSDEQFF. As DNA, the CDR3 is TGTGCCAGCAGCTTAGTTAGCGGGAGCGATGAGCAGTTCTTC.

This sequence joins TRBV29-1 and TRBJ2-2, with 11 positions matching TRBD1. CDR1 is SQVTM and CDR2 is ANQGSEA in the germline V gene. V lost 6 bases to trimming and J lost 3 bases; unmatched junction nucleotides: 3. This CDR3 has 14 amino acids. The CDR3 sequence is CSVRDRGDTGELFF. CDR3 bases: TGCAGCGTACGGGACAGGGGGGACACCGGGGAGCTGTTTTTT.

The rearrangement links TRBV6-6 to TRBJ2-7; D is uncertain. The CDR3 is 14 residues long. Germline V CDR1 and CDR2: MNHNY, SVGAGI (reference sequence). The germline V and J ends were trimmed by 4 bases and 0 bases, with 10 bases remaining between them. The CDR3 reads CASSFLGSSYEQYF. DNA for the CDR3: TGTGCCAGCAGTTTCTTGGGCAGCTCCTACGAGCAGTACTTC.

The rearrangement joins TRBV19 to TRBJ2-7, with D perhaps TRBD1 (6 bases). CDR3 length equals 13 residues. Germline V gene data show CDR1 as LNHDA and CDR2 as SQIVND (reference sequence). V gave up 5 bases and J gave up 5 bases, with 13 bases separating them. The chain's CDR3 is CASSRTGLDEQYF. The CDR3, as DNA: TGTGCCAGTAGTCGTACAGGGTTGGACGAGCAGTACTTC. The variable domain in full, with the rest retrieved from reference TRBV19 and TRBJ2-7, is DGGITQSPKYLFRKEGQNVTLSCEQNLNHDAMYWYRQDPGQGLRLIYYSQIVNDFQKGDIAEGYSVSREKKESFPLTVTSAQKNPTAFYLCASSRTGLDEQYFGPGTRLTVT.

The chain joins TRBV5-1 to TRBJ2-1; D gene unclear. V was cut by 0 bases and J by 5 bases, with 12 bases left in between. Looked up from germline, CDR1 is SGHRS and CDR2 is YFSETQ. This CDR3 contains 15 residues. This CDR3 is CASSLDLGTDNEQFF. In DNA form, the CDR3 reads TGCGCCAGCAGCTTGGATTTAGGAACAGACAATGAGCAGTTCTTC.

The chain joins TRBV4-1 to TRBJ2-3, with 7 positions matching TRBD2. The junction had 6 bases not matched to a gene; V was cut back by 0 bases and J by 3 bases. Per the germline V gene, CDR1 is MGHRA and CDR2 is YSYEKL. The CDR3 runs to 16 residues. CDR3 DNA sequence: TGCGCCAGCAGCCAAGATGGAACTAGCGAGACAGATACGCAGTATTTT. Encoded protein: CASSQDGTSETDTQYF.

This chain joins TRBV2 and TRBJ1-5; D is possibly TRBD1 (6 bases). Germline lookup yields CDR1 SNHLY and CDR2 FYNNEI. CDR3 length equals 14 residues. Trimming removed 6 bases at V and 2 bases at J, with 11 bases between. Here the CDR3 reads CASREGHRNQPQHF. CDR3 bases: TGTGCCAGCAGAGAGGGACACCGCAATCAGCCCCAGCATTTT. The full variable domain, its missing parts supplied by reference TRBV2 and TRBJ1-5, is EPEVTQTPSHQVTQMGQEVILRCVPISNHLYFYWYRQILGQKVEFLVSFYNNEISEKSEIFDDQFSVERPDGSNFTLKIRSTKLEDSAMYFCASREGHRNQPQHFGDGTRLSIL.

The V and J genes are TRBV2 and TRBJ1-2; D ambiguous. The CDR3 contains 13 residues. The germline CDR1 and CDR2 sequences are SNHLY and FYNNEI. The V end lost 0 bases, the J end lost 6 bases, and 8 bases lay between the germline ends. The CDR3 here is CASSEAPVHGYTF. The DNA of the CDR3 is TGTGCCAGCAGTGAAGCCCCGGTACATGGCTACACCTTC.

The chain couples TRBV28 to TRBJ1-2, with D unresolved. The CDR3 contains 13 residues. Germline V gene data show CDR1 as MDHEN and CDR2 as SYDVKM. Trimming removed 1 base from V and 8 bases from J, with 11 bases in between. CDR3 in amino acids: CASSLSGIVGYTF. The CDR3 DNA is TGTGCCAGCAGTTTATCGGGAATAGTGGGCTACACCTTC.

The chain uses TRBV7-2 and TRBJ2-3; 7 nucleotides match TRBD2. Germline V gene lookup returns CDR1 SGHTA and CDR2 FQGNSA. V lost 2 bases to trimming and J lost 1 base; unmatched junction nucleotides: 0. CDR3 length: 14 amino acids. Written as DNA, the CDR3 is TGTGCCAGCAGCTTACTAGCGGGCACAGATACGCAGTATTTT. Amino acid sequence: CASSLLAGTDTQYF.

V is TRBV15 and J is TRBJ2-1; D uncertain. The V gene lost 0 bases and the J gene lost 3 bases, with 12 bases spanning the gap. Per germline, CDR1 LNHNV and CDR2 YYDKDF (reference sequence). This CDR3 contains 16 residues. In nucleotides, the CDR3 is TGTGCCACCAGCAGAGATACGGGTGGTCACTACAATGAGCAGTTCTTC. Its translation: CATSRDTGGHYNEQFF.